These 29 T cell receptor beta chains were all obtained from the same sample, sequenced in a study of CD8+CD57+ T cells in acquired aplastic anemia. Genomic DNA, serving as template, underwent TCR beta VDJ and CDR3 profiling. One entry per CDR3 protein, called by TCRdb with MiXCR from the reads. This sample has roughly 130,000 distinct CDR3 sequences; roughly 50% occur once, and the top ten carry 2.5%. The sequencing input was sorted CD4+, CD8+, or CD8+CD57+ T cells (not recorded which) from PBMCs. These receptors came from a human donor in good health, serving as a control.

This clonotype has a handful of counts. The chain carries TRBV11-1 and TRBJ2-1; D unresolved. V lost 5 bases and J lost 5, with 16 bases in between. This CDR3 spans 15 amino acids. Germline V lookup: CDR1 SGHAT, CDR2 FQDESV (reference sequence). Written as DNA, the CDR3 is TGTGCCAGCAGCACCCATTTTTCTGTCCACAATGAGCAGTTCTTC. Residues: CASSTHFSVHNEQFF.

This clonotype appeared many times. The chain employs TRBV20-1 and TRBJ2-1; no reliable D call. V shed 4 bases and J shed 7 bases, with 11 bases lying between them. The CDR3 sequence is 12 residues long. Germline CDR1 reads DFQATT; CDR2 reads SNEGSKA (reference sequence). The CDR3 spells CSATQDGNEQFF. Written as DNA, the CDR3 is TGCAGTGCTACCCAGGATGGGAATGAGCAGTTCTTC.

The table lists this clonotype with many counts. V and J are TRBV20-1 and TRBJ1-3; TRBD1 agrees at 8 bases. Trimming at V came to 1 base and at J to 4 bases, leaving 3 bases not matched to a gene. This CDR3 has 14 amino acids. Looked up from germline, CDR1 is DFQATT and CDR2 is SNEGSKA (reference sequence). The CDR3 reads CSARGQGRGNTIYF. CDR3 bases: TGCAGTGCTAGAGGACAGGGGCGGGGAAACACCATATATTTT.

The chain has TRBV24-1 and TRBJ1-1; weak D call: TRBD1 (6 bases). This CDR3 has 14 amino acids. Germline CDR1 and CDR2: KGHDR and SFDVKD. V was clipped by 5 bases and J by 5 bases, with 14 bases between them. The CDR3 DNA sequence: TGTGCCACCAGTGCCGAACAGGGAGGTACTGAAGCTTTCTTT. Translating gives CATSAEQGGTEAFF.

There are a few counts of this clonotype. The chain combines TRBV10-3 with TRBJ1-1; TRBD1 is a possible D gene (6 bases). The CDR3 is 13 amino acids. V was trimmed by 2 bases and J by 10 bases, leaving 14 bases between them. CDR1 and CDR2 (germline): ENHRY, SYGVKD. In DNA, the CDR3 is TGTGCCATCAGTGAGGGCGGGGGCAAAGGAGCTTTCTTT. Its protein is CAISEGGGKGAFF.

The chain joins TRBV4-3 to TRBJ1-2, with a weak D call TRBD1 (5 bases). The CDR3 runs to 17 residues. V lost 0 bases, J lost 6 bases, and 20 bases lay in between. Germline-derived CDR1 and CDR2 are LGHNA and YSLEER. The CDR3 DNA reads TGCGCCAGCAGCCAAGAAGCACGGGGCAGGGCGGAAGATGGCTACACCTTC. It is translated as CASSQEARGRAEDGYTF.

This clonotype was detected only a few times. This chain uses TRBV6-5 with TRBJ2-7, with 7 bases lining up with TRBD2. This CDR3 has 14 residues. V dropped 4 bases and J dropped 4; count of bases not matched to a gene: 7. Germline CDR1 and CDR2: MNHEY and SVGAGI. CDR3 sequence reads: CASSSPPGGYEQYF. The CDR3 DNA is TGTGCCAGCAGTTCACCCCCGGGGGGTTACGAGCAGTACTTC.

This clonotype occurred many times. This sequence joins TRBV7-6 and TRBJ2-3, with TRBD2 identical over 13 bases. Germline lookup yields CDR1 SGHVS and CDR2 FNYEAQ. The CDR3 consists of 16 residues. Trimming at V came to 5 bases and at J to 3 bases, leaving 5 bases not matched to a gene. The CDR3 DNA is TGTGCCAGCAGCCCAAGACTAGCGGGGGGAACAGATACGCAGTATTTT. Encoded protein: CASSPRLAGGTDTQYF.

In the case of this clonotype: Since a much larger clone is just one base distant, this may be a read error. The chain has TRBV12-3 or TRBV12-4 and TRBJ2-2; no clear D gene. This CDR3 has 17 residues. V was clipped by 1 base and J by 6 bases, with 18 bases between them. This CDR3 reads CASSLEAFPALAGELFF. For the CDR3, the DNA is TGTGCCAGCAGTTTAGAGGCTTTCCCGGCGTTGGCCGGGGAGCTGTTTTTT.

This sequence joins TRBV7-3 and TRBJ2-3; D unclear. CDR1 is SGHTA, CDR2 FQGTGA, per germline. The CDR3 totals 13 residues. Trimming took 5 bases from V and 4 from J, leaving 10 bases between them. The CDR3 coding sequence is TGTGCCAGCAGCCCGCCCGGTGCAGATACGCAGTATTTT. Its protein product is CASSPPGADTQYF.

This clonotype appeared a few times. V is TRBV24-1 and J is TRBJ2-7; D is undetermined. The germline CDR1 and CDR2 sequences are KGHDR and SFDVKD. The CDR3 loop spans 13 amino acids. The V gene lost 9 bases and the J gene lost 1 base, with 12 bases spanning the gap. The DNA for the CDR3 is TGTGCCACCGGCGGCACAGAATCCTACGAGCAGTACTTC. Protein sequence: CATGGTESYEQYF.

This clonotype was found many times. The genes are TRBV6-5 and TRBJ1-6; TRBD1 is a possible D gene (5 bases). The germline gives CDR1 MNHEY, CDR2 SVGAGI. The CDR3 has 17 amino acids. V lost 2 bases to trimming and J lost 2 bases, with 13 bases between them. Here the CDR3 reads CASSYRGGMTYNSPLHF. CDR3 nucleotides: TGTGCCAGCAGTTACCGGGGGGGAATGACCTATAATTCACCCCTCCACTTT.

This clonotype has ten or more counts. V usage is TRBV20-1 and J usage is TRBJ1-2, with TRBD1 identical over 8 bases. Germline trimming cut 6 bases from V and 5 bases from J; bases unmatched to any gene: 11. The CDR3 has 14 amino acids. Germline CDR1 reads DFQATT; CDR2 reads SNEGSKA (reference sequence). The CDR3 DNA reads as TGCAGTGCCCGACCCAGGGGGCTGTTATATGGCTACACCTTC. Translation: CSARPRGLLYGYTF.

This clonotype was observed once. V is TRBV20-1 and J is TRBJ2-7; 10 bases line up with TRBD2. Germline V gene lookup returns CDR1 DFQATT and CDR2 SNEGSKA (reference sequence). The CDR3 is 13 residues long. Trimming cost V 7 bases and J 3 bases; bases outside gene matches: 6. The CDR3: CSVRTSGHYEQYF. In nucleotides, the CDR3 is TGCAGTGTCCGGACTAGCGGTCACTACGAGCAGTACTTC.

The V and J genes are TRBV10-3 and TRBJ2-7, with D uncertain. The CDR3 consists of 13 residues. Germline V gene sequence: CDR1 ENHRY, CDR2 SYGVKD. Trimming shortened V by 7 bases and J by 0 bases, and 10 bases separated the two germline ends. CDR3 coding DNA: TGTGCCATCAAACGGACGGACTCCTACGAGCAGTACTTC. Translation: CAIKRTDSYEQYF.

This clonotype occurred many times. The chain has TRBV9 and TRBJ1-2; D unclear. The CDR3 consists of 13 residues. Deletions cut 7 bases from V and 3 bases from J, with 13 bases between. Germline loops: CDR1 SGDLS, CDR2 YYNGEE. The CDR3 bases are TGTGCCAGCGGCGGGTTGGGCTACTATGGCTACACCTTC. The encoded protein is CASGGLGYYGYTF. The full variable domain, with the rest looked up from reference TRBV9 and TRBJ1-2, is DSGVTQTPKHLITATGQRVTLRCSPRSGDLSVYWYQQSLDQGLQFLIQYYNGEERAKGNILERFSAQQFPDLHSELNLSSLELGDSALYFCASGGLGYYGYTFGSGTRLTVV.

This clonotype was counted many times. In DNA, the CDR3 is TGTGCCAGCAGCTCCAGCAGGGGGTTGTCGGGCTACACCTTC. Its protein product is CASSSSRGLSGYTF. This chain links TRBV7-2 with TRBJ1-2, with 7 bases fitting TRBD1. The ends lost 4 bases at V and 8 bases at J; junction bases unmatched: 10. CDR3 length equals 14 residues. Germline CDR1 is SGHTA and CDR2 is FQGNSA.

Notes on this clonotype: Germline is not matched at one junction end, which may reflect a read error. The J gene is TRBJ1-1, the V gene TRBV19; D gene ambiguous. The CDR3 extends over 14 amino acids. Germline V gene lookup returns CDR1 LNHDA and CDR2 SQIVND (reference sequence). CDR3 residues: CASSIGPSNIEAFF. The CDR3 DNA is TGTGCCAGTAGTATTGGACCGTCGAACATTGAAGCTTTCTTT.

In this sample, this clonotype turned up many times. The chain combines TRBV9 with TRBJ1-1, with 7 bases aligning to TRBD1. The CDR3 is made up of 18 amino acids. The V gene end was trimmed by 0 bases and the J gene end by 0 bases; junction bases not matched to a gene: 11. Germline V gene sequence: CDR1 SGDLS, CDR2 YYNGEE. The CDR3 region has the DNA TGTGCCAGCAGCGTAGATATTCGGGACAGCACAATGAACACTGAAGCTTTCTTT. Its protein product is CASSVDIRDSTMNTEAFF.

This chain uses TRBV7-9 with TRBJ2-7, with D perhaps TRBD1 or TRBD2 (5 bases each). In germline, CDR1 is SEHNR, CDR2 FQNEAQ (reference sequence). The CDR3 totals 12 residues. Trimming left V 0 bases short and J 6 bases short, with 6 bases between. CDR3 bases: TGTGCCAGCAGCTTAGCGGGGGTCGAGCAGTACTTC. Translated, it gives CASSLAGVEQYF.

The V and J genes are TRBV2 and TRBJ2-7, with D uncertain. The CDR3 covers 15 residues. CDR1 SNHLY and CDR2 FYNNEI come from the germline V gene. V was trimmed by 3 bases and J by 7 bases, leaving 19 bases between them. This CDR3 reads CASSDDGKPTKEQYF. CDR3 coding DNA: TGTGCCAGCAGTGATGATGGGAAGCCTACGAAGGAGCAGTACTTC.

This clonotype was detected ten times or more. The chain links TRBV5-1 to TRBJ2-7; D uncertain. This CDR3 has 11 amino acids. Trimming pared 3 bases from V and 2 bases from J, leaving 3 bases between. Germline-derived CDR1 and CDR2 are SGHRS and YFSETQ. The CDR3 is CASSSPYEQYF. CDR3 sequence (DNA): TGCGCCAGCAGCTCCCCCTACGAGCAGTACTTC.

This clonotype was seen at least ten times. This chain joins TRBV5-1 and TRBJ2-7; no clear D gene. CDR1 and CDR2 (germline): SGHRS, YFSETQ. With 0 bases removed from V and 3 bases from J, the gap between germline ends came to 7 bases. This CDR3 has 13 residues. The CDR3 nucleotides read TGCGCCAGCAGCTTGGCTCCACTCTACGAGCAGTACTTC. This sequence encodes CASSLAPLYEQYF. The full variable domain, in which reference TRBV5-1 and TRBJ2-7 provide the parts outside the CDR3, is KAGVTQTPRYLIKTRGQQVTLSCSPISGHRSVSWYQQTPGQGLQFLFEYFSETQRNKGNFPGRFSGRQFSNSRSEMNVSTLELGDSALYLCASSLAPLYEQYFGPGTRLTVT.

About this clonotype itself: A read error may explain this, as a much larger clone is one base away. The chain uses TRBV5-4 and TRBJ1-3; maybe TRBD1 (6 bases). This CDR3 is built from 15 residues. V was clipped by 4 bases and J by 3 bases, with 14 bases between them. The germline V gene encodes CDR1 SGHNT and CDR2 YYREEE (reference sequence). Written as DNA, the CDR3 is TGTGCCAGCAGCCTACAGGGCGCGAATGGAAACACCATATATTTT. Translated: CASSLQGANGNTIYF. The full variable domain, completed using reference TRBV5-4 and TRBJ1-3, is ETGVTQSPTHLIKTRGQQVTLRCSSQSGHNTVSWYQQALGQGPQFIFQYYREEENGRGNFPPRFSGLQFPNYSSELNVNALELDDSALYLCASSLQGANGNTIYFGEGSWLTVV.

The chain employs TRBV11-2 and TRBJ1-1; D gene unclear. The germline V and J ends were trimmed by 5 bases and 3 bases, with 10 bases remaining between them. This CDR3 spans 13 amino acids. Germline CDR1 reads SGHAT; CDR2 reads FQNNGV. The CDR3 loop reads CASSQAMHTEAFF. In DNA form, the CDR3 reads TGTGCCAGCAGCCAGGCGATGCACACTGAAGCTTTCTTT.

This clonotype has only a few counts. The V gene is TRBV10-3, the J gene TRBJ2-7, with 11 bases that match TRBD2. Germline CDR1 and CDR2: ENHRY and SYGVKD. The V and J ends lost 6 bases and 3 bases, in that order; junction bases with no gene match: 13. This CDR3 comprises 17 residues. The CDR3 DNA reads as TGTGCCATCAGCCCGAGCTTTAGCGGGGGGGCAGGCTACGAGCAGTACTTC. Residues: CAISPSFSGGAGYEQYF.

The CDR3 spells CAISQLAGVTYEQYF. The CDR3 DNA follows: TGTGCCATCAGCCAACTAGCGGGGGTTACCTACGAGCAGTACTTC. The genes are TRBV10-3 and TRBJ2-7; 11 bases are shared with TRBD2. The CDR3 is 15 residues long. J gave up 2 bases and V 6 bases, and 6 bases lay outside the gene matches. Germline assignment: CDR1 ENHRY and CDR2 SYGVKD.

This clonotype was seen ten or more times. This chain uses TRBV9 with TRBJ2-1; 7 nucleotides agree with TRBD2. Germline CDR1 SGDLS, CDR2 YYNGEE. CDR3 length: 13 residues. After removal of 1 base from V and 7 bases from J, the junction contained 2 bases not matched to a gene. The CDR3 here is CASSVPAGNEQFF. The CDR3 DNA sequence: TGTGCCAGCAGCGTACCAGCGGGAAATGAGCAGTTCTTC.

This chain joins TRBV7-7 and TRBJ2-2, with D hard to call. CDR1 and CDR2 from the germline V gene are SSHAT and FNYEAQ (reference sequence). The CDR3 loop spans 11 amino acids. Trimming pared 5 bases from V and 7 bases from J, leaving 5 bases between. CDR3 coding DNA: TGTGCCAGCAGCATCTACGGGGAGCTGTTTTTT. Protein sequence: CASSIYGELFF.